This TCR beta chain was sequenced in a study of early T cells in non-severe SARS-CoV-2 infection. The overall study: Bulk RNA isolated from unsorted whole blood underwent sequencing; chains were not paired. Study conclusions and caveats: Missing private and CD4 specificities, VDJdb matching favored anti-spike CD8 responses.

The CDR3 has 14 amino acids. CDR1 is SNHLY, CDR2 FYNNEI, per germline. V was pared by 10 bases and J by 0 bases, with 9 bases of the junction left unmatched. This clonotype showed up just a few times. Its antigen is unknown. Individual cDNA molecules were tagged with unique molecular identifiers. TCRdb recomputed calls from the 5' RACE reads with MiXCR, one row per CDR3 protein. The sample shows tens of thousands of distinct CDR3 sequences, 9.5% to 15% of them seen only once. Sequencing was performed on whole blood. The genes are TRBV2 and TRBJ2-7, with 7 bases aligning to TRBD2. This receptor was identified in an adult who was a healthcare worker with PCR-confirmed SARS-CoV-2 infection or an uninfected control (not recorded which). The DNA of the CDR3 is TGTGCCACCTCCTTTTGGGAGGGCTCCTACGAGCAGTACTTC. Protein: CATSFWEGSYEQYF.